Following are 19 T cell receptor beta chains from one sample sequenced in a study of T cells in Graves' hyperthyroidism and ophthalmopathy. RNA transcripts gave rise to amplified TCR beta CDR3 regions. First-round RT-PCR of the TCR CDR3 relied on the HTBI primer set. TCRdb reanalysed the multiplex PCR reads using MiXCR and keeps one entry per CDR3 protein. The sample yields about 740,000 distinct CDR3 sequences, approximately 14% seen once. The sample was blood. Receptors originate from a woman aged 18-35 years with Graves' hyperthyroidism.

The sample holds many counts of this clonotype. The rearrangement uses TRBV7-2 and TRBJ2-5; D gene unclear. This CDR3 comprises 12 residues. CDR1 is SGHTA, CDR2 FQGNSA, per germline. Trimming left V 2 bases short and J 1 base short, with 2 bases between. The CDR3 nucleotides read TGTGCCAGCAGCTTACGCCAAGAGACCCAGTACTTC. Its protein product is CASSLRQETQYF.

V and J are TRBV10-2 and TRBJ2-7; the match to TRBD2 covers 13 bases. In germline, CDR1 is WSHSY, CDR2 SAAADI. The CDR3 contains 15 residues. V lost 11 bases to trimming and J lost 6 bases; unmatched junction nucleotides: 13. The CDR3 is CAATPGLAGHPEQYF. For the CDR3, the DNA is TGCGCCGCTACTCCGGGACTAGCGGGACACCCCGAGCAGTACTTC.

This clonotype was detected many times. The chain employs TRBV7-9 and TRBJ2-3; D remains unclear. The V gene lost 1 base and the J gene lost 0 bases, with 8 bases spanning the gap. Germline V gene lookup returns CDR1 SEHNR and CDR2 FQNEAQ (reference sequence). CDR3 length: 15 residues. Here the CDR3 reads CASSLDGRSTDTQYF. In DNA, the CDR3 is TGTGCCAGCAGCTTAGATGGGCGGAGCACAGATACGCAGTATTTT.

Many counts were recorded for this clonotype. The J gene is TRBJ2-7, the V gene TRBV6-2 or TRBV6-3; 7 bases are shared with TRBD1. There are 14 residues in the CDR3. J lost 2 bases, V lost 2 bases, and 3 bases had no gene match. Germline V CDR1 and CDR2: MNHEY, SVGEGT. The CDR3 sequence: CASSYRQGPYEQYF. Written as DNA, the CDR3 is TGTGCCAGCAGTTACCGACAGGGCCCCTACGAGCAGTACTTC.

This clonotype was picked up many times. This CDR3 is CASSHTTSRNQPQHF. For the CDR3, the DNA is TGCGCCAGCAGCCACACGACATCCCGCAATCAGCCCCAGCATTTT. The genes are TRBV4-1 and TRBJ1-5; D is unresolved. Trimming pared 3 bases from V and 2 bases from J, leaving 11 bases between. The germline V gene has CDR1 MGHRA and CDR2 YSYEKL. The CDR3 covers 15 residues.

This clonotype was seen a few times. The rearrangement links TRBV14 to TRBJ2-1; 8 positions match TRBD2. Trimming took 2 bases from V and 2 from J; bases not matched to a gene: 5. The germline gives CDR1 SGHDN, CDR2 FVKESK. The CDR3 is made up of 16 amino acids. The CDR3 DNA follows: TGTGCCAGCAGCCAATGGCGGGAGGCCCCCTACAATGAGCAGTTCTTC. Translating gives CASSQWREAPYNEQFF. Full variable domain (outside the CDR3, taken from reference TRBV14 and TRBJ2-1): EAGVTQFPSHSVIEKGQTVTLRCDPISGHDNLYWYRRVMGKEIKFLLHFVKESKQDESGMPNNRFLAERTGGTYSTLKVQPAELEDSGVYFCASSQWREAPYNEQFFGPGTRLTVL.

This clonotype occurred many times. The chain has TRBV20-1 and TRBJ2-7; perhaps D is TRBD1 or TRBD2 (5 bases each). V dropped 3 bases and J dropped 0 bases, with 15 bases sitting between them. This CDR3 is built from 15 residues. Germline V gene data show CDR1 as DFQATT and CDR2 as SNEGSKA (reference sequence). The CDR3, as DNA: TGCAGTGCTAGGGTCAATGGGGGTAACTCCTACGAGCAGTACTTC. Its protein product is CSARVNGGNSYEQYF.

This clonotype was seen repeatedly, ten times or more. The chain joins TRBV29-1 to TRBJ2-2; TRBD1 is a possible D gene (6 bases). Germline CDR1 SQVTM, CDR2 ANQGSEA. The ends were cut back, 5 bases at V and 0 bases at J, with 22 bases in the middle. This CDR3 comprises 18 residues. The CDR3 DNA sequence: TGCAGCGTTTTCCTCTCTCAATGGGACATATCGAACACCGGGGAGCTGTTTTTT. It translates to CSVFLSQWDISNTGELFF.

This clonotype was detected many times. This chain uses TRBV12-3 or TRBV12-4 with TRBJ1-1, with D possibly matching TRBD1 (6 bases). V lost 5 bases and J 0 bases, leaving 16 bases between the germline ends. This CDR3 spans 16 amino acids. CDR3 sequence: CASSPRRGDMNTEAFF. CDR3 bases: TGTGCCAGCAGTCCCCGGCGGGGGGACATGAACACTGAAGCTTTCTTT.

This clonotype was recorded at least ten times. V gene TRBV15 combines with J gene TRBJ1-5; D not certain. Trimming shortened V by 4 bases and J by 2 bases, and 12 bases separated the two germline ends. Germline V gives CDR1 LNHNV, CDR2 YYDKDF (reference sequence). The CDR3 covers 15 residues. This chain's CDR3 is CATSIGQRGNQPQHF. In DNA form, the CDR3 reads TGTGCCACCAGCATTGGTCAGCGGGGCAATCAGCCCCAGCATTTT.

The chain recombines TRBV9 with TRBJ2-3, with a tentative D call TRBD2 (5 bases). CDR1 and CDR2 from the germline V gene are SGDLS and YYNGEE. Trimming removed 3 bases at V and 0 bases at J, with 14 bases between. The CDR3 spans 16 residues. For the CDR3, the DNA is TGTGCCAGCAGCGAGGTAGCGTACCTTAGCACAGATACGCAGTATTTT. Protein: CASSEVAYLSTDTQYF.

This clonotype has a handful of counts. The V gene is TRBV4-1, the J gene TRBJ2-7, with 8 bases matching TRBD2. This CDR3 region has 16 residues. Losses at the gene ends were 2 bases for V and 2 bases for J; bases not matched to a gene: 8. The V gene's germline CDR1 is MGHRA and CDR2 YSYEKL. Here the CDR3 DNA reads TGCGCCAGCAGCCAATCCGGCGGGGGGATCGCCTACGAGCAGTACTTC. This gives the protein CASSQSGGGIAYEQYF.

In DNA, the CDR3 is TGCAGTGTGTTCAGGTCCCGCGGTACAGATACGCAGTATTTT. Its translation: CSVFRSRGTDTQYF. V gene TRBV20-1 combines with J gene TRBJ2-3; D unresolved. Per the germline V gene, CDR1 is DFQATT and CDR2 is SNEGSKA (reference sequence). Trimming removed 7 bases at V and 3 bases at J, with 17 bases between. The CDR3 loop spans 14 amino acids.

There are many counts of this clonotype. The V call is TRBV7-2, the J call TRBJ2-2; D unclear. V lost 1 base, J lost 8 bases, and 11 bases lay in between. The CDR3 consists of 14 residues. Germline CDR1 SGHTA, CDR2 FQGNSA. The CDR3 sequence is CASSLEILGGELFF. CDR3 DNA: TGTGCCAGCAGCTTAGAGATCTTGGGGGGGGAGCTGTTTTTT.

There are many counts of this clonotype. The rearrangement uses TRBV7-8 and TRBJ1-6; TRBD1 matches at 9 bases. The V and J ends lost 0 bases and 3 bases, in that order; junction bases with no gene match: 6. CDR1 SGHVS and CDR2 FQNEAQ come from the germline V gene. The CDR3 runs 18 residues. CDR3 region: CASSLALQGANYNSPLHF. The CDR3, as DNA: TGTGCCAGCAGCTTAGCGCTACAGGGGGCTAACTATAATTCACCCCTCCACTTT. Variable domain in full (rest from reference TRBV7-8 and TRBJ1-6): GAGVSQSPRYKVAKRGQDVALRCDPISGHVSLFWYQQALGQGPEFLTYFQNEAQLDKSGLPSDRFFAERPEGSVSTLKIQRTQQEDSAVYLCASSLALQGANYNSPLHFGNGTRLTVT.

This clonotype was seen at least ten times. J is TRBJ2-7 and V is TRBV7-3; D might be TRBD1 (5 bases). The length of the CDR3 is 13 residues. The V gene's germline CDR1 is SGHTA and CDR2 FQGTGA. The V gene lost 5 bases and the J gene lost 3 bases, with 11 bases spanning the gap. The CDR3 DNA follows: TGTGCCAGCAGCCCAGAAGACAGCTACGAGCAGTACTTC. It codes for CASSPEDSYEQYF.

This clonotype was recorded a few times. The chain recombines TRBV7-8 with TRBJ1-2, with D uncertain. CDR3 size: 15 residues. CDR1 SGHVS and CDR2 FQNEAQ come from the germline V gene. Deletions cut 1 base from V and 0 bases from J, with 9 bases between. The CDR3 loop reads CASSLEPAPNYGYTF. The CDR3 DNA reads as TGTGCCAGCAGCTTAGAGCCAGCACCTAACTATGGCTACACCTTC.

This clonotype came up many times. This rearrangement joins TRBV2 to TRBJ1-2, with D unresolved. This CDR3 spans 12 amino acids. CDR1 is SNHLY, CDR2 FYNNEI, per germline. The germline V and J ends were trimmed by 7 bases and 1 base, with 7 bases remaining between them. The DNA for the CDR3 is TGTGCCAGCAACAGCGTTAACTATGGCTACACCTTC. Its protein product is CASNSVNYGYTF. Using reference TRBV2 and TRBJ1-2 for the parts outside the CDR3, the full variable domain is EPEVTQTPSHQVTQMGQEVILRCVPISNHLYFYWYRQILGQKVEFLVSFYNNEISEKSEIFDDQFSVERPDGSNFTLKIRSTKLEDSAMYFCASNSVNYGYTFGSGTRLTVV.

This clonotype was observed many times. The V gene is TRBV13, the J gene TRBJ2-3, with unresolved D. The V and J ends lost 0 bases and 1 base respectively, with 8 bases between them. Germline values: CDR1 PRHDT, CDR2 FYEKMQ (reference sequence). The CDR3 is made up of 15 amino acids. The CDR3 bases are TGTGCCAGCAGCTTAGGCCCGGCCGGCACAGATACGCAGTATTTT. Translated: CASSLGPAGTDTQYF.